These 29 T cell receptor beta chains originate from one sample sequenced in a study of T-cell memory formation after mild COVID-19. From the 5' RACE reads, TCRdb called clonotypes with MiXCR, one entry per CDR3 protein. The sample has tens of thousands of distinct CDR3 sequences; 10% to 15% are singletons. Sequencing used PBMCs or a T cell subset sorted from them (not recorded which). These TCRs come from an adult woman who had mild COVID-19 (a few samples of this study predate the infection). Cell type and time point are not known.

This clonotype was seen more than once but under ten times. V gene TRBV12-3 or TRBV12-4 combines with J gene TRBJ2-1, with 9 bases fitting TRBD2. This CDR3 contains 15 residues. The J segment lost 3 bases and the V segment lost 3 bases, leaving 3 bases of the junction unmatched. The CDR3 sequence is CASSFRSGGYNEQFF. The CDR3 coding sequence is TGTGCCAGCAGTTTTCGTAGCGGGGGCTACAATGAGCAGTTCTTC.

This sequence joins TRBV2 and TRBJ2-2; the D gene could be TRBD1 or TRBD2 (5 bases each). The CDR3 is made up of 13 amino acids. Germline V lookup: CDR1 SNHLY, CDR2 FYNNEI. V dropped 4 bases and J dropped 9 bases, with 12 bases sitting between them. CDR3 sequence: CASSVPRGRELFF. CDR3 in DNA: TGTGCCAGCAGTGTACCTAGGGGACGGGAGCTGTTTTTT.

This clonotype was counted many times. This chain links TRBV12-3 or TRBV12-4 with TRBJ2-5; D call uncertain. The CDR3 extends over 15 amino acids. V was cut by 6 bases and J by 0 bases, with 14 bases left in between. In DNA form, the CDR3 reads TGTGCCAGCAGCCCAGACGGCCTGTACCAAGAGACCCAGTACTTC. This codes for CASSPDGLYQETQYF.

This clonotype has more than one count but fewer than ten. The rearrangement links TRBV4-1 to TRBJ1-1; the D gene is possibly TRBD1 (5 bases). The CDR3 is 15 residues long. The germline V and J ends were trimmed by 4 bases and 0 bases, with 12 bases remaining between them. CDR1 and CDR2 (germline): MGHRA, YSYEKL. Written as DNA, the CDR3 is TGCGCCAGCAGCCGGGGGTCTCCCATGAACACTGAAGCTTTCTTT. Translation: CASSRGSPMNTEAFF.

By share, this clonotype counts as medium-sized. The rearrangement links TRBV7-3 to TRBJ2-1; perhaps TRBD2 as D (6 bases). CDR1 and CDR2 from the germline V gene are SGHTA and FQGTGA. The CDR3 is made up of 17 amino acids. Trimming removed 1 base at V and 0 bases at J, with 13 bases between. CDR3 nucleotide sequence: TGTGCCAGCAGCTTAAAAGGCGGGACGAGCTCCTACAATGAGCAGTTCTTC. It codes for CASSLKGGTSSYNEQFF.

V usage is TRBV6-6 and J usage is TRBJ2-2; no clear D gene. CDR1 is MNHNY and CDR2 is SVGAGI in the germline V gene (reference sequence). Trimming stripped 6 bases from V and 13 bases from J, with 27 bases between. The CDR3 runs 16 residues. CDR3 sequence (DNA): TGTGCCAGCAGCCTAGGCCCCAATAACCCGGAATACGGGCTGTTTTTT. This translates into CASSLGPNNPEYGLFF.

The sample holds a few counts of this clonotype. This chain connects TRBV12-3 or TRBV12-4 to TRBJ2-3; 7 positions match TRBD1. Trimming removed 5 bases from V and 7 bases from J; junction bases left unmatched: 12. There are 15 residues in the CDR3. For the CDR3, the DNA is TGTGCCAGCAGTCCGACAGGGTTACTACCACATACGCAGTATTTT. Protein: CASSPTGLLPHTQYF.

This chain connects TRBV6-5 to TRBJ1-2; D perhaps matches TRBD1 (6 bases). V gave up 1 base and J gave up 6 bases, with 18 bases separating them. The CDR3 length is 16 residues. Germline loops: CDR1 MNHEY, CDR2 SVGAGI. The CDR3 reads CASSYFSGHPNDGYTF. DNA for the CDR3: TGTGCCAGCAGTTACTTTTCGGGACACCCAAACGATGGCTACACCTTC.

This clonotype was detected only a few times. This sequence joins TRBV7-9 and TRBJ2-7; possibly TRBD1 or TRBD2 for D (5 bases each). Looked up from germline, CDR1 is SEHNR and CDR2 is FQNEAQ (reference sequence). V shed 5 bases and J shed 4 bases, with 15 bases lying between them. The CDR3 has 14 amino acids. CDR3 nucleotide sequence: TGTGCCAGCAGCCTCGGGACGGGGAAATACGAGCAGTACTTC. This gives the protein CASSLGTGKYEQYF.

This clonotype was counted between two and nine times. J is TRBJ2-2 and V is TRBV11-2; D gene ambiguous. The CDR3 extends over 16 amino acids. Germline CDR1 and CDR2: SGHAT and FQNNGV. V was pared by 7 bases and J by 0 bases, with 15 bases between. CDR3: CASTRSVIANTGELFF. The CDR3 DNA reads TGTGCCAGCACCCGAAGTGTCATCGCGAACACCGGGGAGCTGTTTTTT.

The table lists this clonotype with a few counts. This sequence joins TRBV7-6 and TRBJ1-4; the match to TRBD1 covers 7 bases. Germline assignment: CDR1 SGHVS and CDR2 FNYEAQ. The CDR3 extends over 14 amino acids. J gave up 5 bases and V 3 bases, and 3 bases lay outside the gene matches. CDR3 in DNA: TGTGCCAGCAGCTTGGACAGGACGAATGAAAAACTGTTTTTT. Protein product: CASSLDRTNEKLFF.

This clonotype turned up a few times. The chain carries TRBV5-6 and TRBJ1-2; 7 bases line up with TRBD1. There are 13 residues in the CDR3. After removal of 4 bases from V and 2 bases from J, the junction contained 2 bases not matched to a gene. Germline V gene sequence: CDR1 SGHDT, CDR2 YYEEEE. The CDR3 loop is CASSGQVNYGYTF. CDR3 nucleotide sequence: TGTGCCAGCAGCGGACAGGTGAACTATGGCTACACCTTC.

V is TRBV20-1 and J is TRBJ2-3; no reliable D call. CDR1 and CDR2 (germline): DFQATT, SNEGSKA (reference sequence). V shed 4 bases and J shed 1 base, with 12 bases lying between them. This CDR3 is built from 14 residues. The CDR3 is CSAIRRSGTDTQYF. CDR3 DNA: TGCAGTGCTATCCGGAGAAGCGGCACAGATACGCAGTATTTT.

This clonotype was counted a few times. The chain uses TRBV9 and TRBJ1-3, with 7 bases aligning to TRBD1. CDR3 size: 15 residues. Trimming at V came to 0 bases and at J to 2 bases, leaving 2 bases not matched to a gene. Germline V gene data show CDR1 as SGDLS and CDR2 as YYNGEE. This chain's CDR3 is CASSVEGGPGNTIYF. The CDR3 DNA reads as TGTGCCAGCAGCGTAGAAGGGGGCCCTGGAAACACCATATATTTT.

The chain has TRBV6-2 or TRBV6-3 and TRBJ2-3, with TRBD2 matching over 7 bases. Germline V lookup: CDR1 MNHEY, CDR2 SVGEGT. After removal of 6 bases from V and 2 bases from J, the junction contained 11 bases not matched to a gene. The CDR3 runs 16 residues. CDR3 loop: CASRRLALGSTDTQYF. The CDR3 DNA is TGTGCCAGCAGACGACTAGCCCTAGGGTCCACAGATACGCAGTATTTT.

This clonotype was counted only a few times. V is TRBV6-5 and J is TRBJ2-3; 9 nucleotides match TRBD1. From germline, CDR1 is MNHEY and CDR2 SVGAGI. The CDR3 is 18 amino acids. Trimming at V came to 5 bases and at J to 0 bases, leaving 12 bases not matched to a gene. The CDR3 loop is CASSQQGAWEGSTDTQYF. CDR3 DNA sequence: TGTGCCAGCAGTCAACAGGGGGCCTGGGAGGGGAGCACAGATACGCAGTATTTT.

The rearrangement links TRBV15 to TRBJ1-2; D possibly corresponds to TRBD1 (6 bases). Germline V gene sequence: CDR1 LNHNV, CDR2 YYDKDF (reference sequence). The CDR3 extends over 16 amino acids. Deletions cut 0 bases from V and 1 base from J, with 12 bases between. DNA for the CDR3: TGTGCCACCAGCAGAGAGGGGGGCAGGGGTAACTATGGCTACACCTTC. Its protein is CATSREGGRGNYGYTF.

This clonotype was observed at least ten times. The CDR3 DNA sequence: TGTGCCAGCAGCTCGACAGGGGCAAACATTCAGTACTTC. As protein: CASSSTGANIQYF. V gene TRBV12-3 or TRBV12-4 combines with J gene TRBJ2-4; 8 nucleotides align to TRBD1. CDR3 length: 13 residues. Trimming took 6 bases from V and 6 from J; bases not matched to a gene: 4.

This clonotype was detected a few times. V gene TRBV5-6 combines with J gene TRBJ2-3; 9 bases match TRBD1. Germline V gene lookup returns CDR1 SGHDT and CDR2 YYEEEE. Trimming cost V 4 bases and J 4 bases; bases outside gene matches: 10. This CDR3 is built from 16 residues. The CDR3 sequence is CASSLIGQGLADTQYF. For the CDR3, the DNA is TGTGCCAGCAGCCTAATAGGACAGGGGTTAGCAGATACGCAGTATTTT.

This clonotype has a handful of counts. The CDR3 nucleotides read TGTGCCAGCATGAACGTAGACAATGAGCAGTTCTTC. It is translated as CASMNVDNEQFF. This chain joins TRBV7-6 and TRBJ2-1; D remains unclear. Germline V lookup: CDR1 SGHVS, CDR2 FNYEAQ. Trimming cost V 7 bases and J 5 bases, with 9 bases left between them. The length of the CDR3 is 12 residues.

Only a few counts were recorded for this clonotype. V usage is TRBV9 and J usage is TRBJ2-2, with TRBD1 matching 11 bases. This CDR3 contains 15 residues. V lost 2 bases and J lost 6; bases outside the gene matches: 3. CDR1 SGDLS and CDR2 YYNGEE come from the germline V gene. The CDR3 DNA is TGTGCCAGCAGCGTCCGGGACAGGGGGTCCGGGGAGCTGTTTTTT. Amino acid sequence: CASSVRDRGSGELFF. The full variable domain, its missing parts supplied by reference TRBV9 and TRBJ2-2, is DSGVTQTPKHLITATGQRVTLRCSPRSGDLSVYWYQQSLDQGLQFLIQYYNGEERAKGNILERFSAQQFPDLHSELNLSSLELGDSALYFCASSVRDRGSGELFFGEGSRLTVL.

This CDR3 reads CASSLGQGSNEQFF. Here the CDR3 DNA reads TGTGCCAGCAGTTTGGGCCAGGGAAGCAATGAGCAGTTCTTC. The J gene is TRBJ2-1, the V gene TRBV27; possible D gene TRBD1, 5 bases. Per the germline V gene, CDR1 is MNHEY and CDR2 is SMNVEV (reference sequence). V was pared by 3 bases and J by 6 bases, with 12 bases between. The CDR3 is made up of 14 amino acids.

This chain connects TRBV27 to TRBJ2-1, with a tentative D call TRBD1 (6 bases). With 6 bases removed from V and 5 bases from J, the gap between germline ends came to 14 bases. This CDR3 is built from 14 residues. CDR1 and CDR2 from the germline V gene are MNHEY and SMNVEV (reference sequence). The CDR3 sequence is CASSEGQGNNEQFF. CDR3 sequence (DNA): TGTGCCAGCAGCGAGGGGCAGGGGAACAATGAGCAGTTCTTC.

The chain has TRBV5-4 and TRBJ2-7, with D perhaps matching TRBD1 (6 bases). Trimming pared 2 bases from V and 6 bases from J, leaving 9 bases between. CDR1 and CDR2 from the germline V gene are SGHNT and YYREEE (reference sequence). This CDR3 has 12 residues. The CDR3 sequence is CASSLQGREQYF. CDR3 nucleotides: TGTGCCAGCAGCTTACAGGGTCGCGAGCAGTACTTC.

The V call is TRBV24-1, the J call TRBJ2-3, with D unclear. The CDR3 totals 17 residues. CDR1 is KGHDR and CDR2 is SFDVKD in the germline V gene. V lost 5 bases and J lost 1, with 18 bases in between. CDR3 nucleotide sequence: TGTGCCACCAGTGCCCCTGAAGGCGTGGAAGGCACAGATACGCAGTATTTT. Its translation is CATSAPEGVEGTDTQYF.

The chain is built from TRBV12-5 and TRBJ2-2, with TRBD2 as a possible D gene (6 bases). Germline assignment: CDR1 LGHNT and CDR2 FRNRAP. The CDR3 sequence is 18 residues long. V was pared by 0 bases and J by 2 bases, with 16 bases between. The CDR3 coding sequence is TGTGCTAGTGGTTTGGTAATATATGGGACTTCTAACACCGGGGAGCTGTTTTTT. It translates to CASGLVIYGTSNTGELFF.

The chain joins TRBV9 to TRBJ2-1; the match to TRBD1 covers 8 bases. The germline V gene encodes CDR1 SGDLS and CDR2 YYNGEE. Trimming removed 2 bases from V and 2 bases from J; junction bases left unmatched: 6. CDR3 size: 16 residues. DNA of the CDR3: TGTGCCAGCAGCGTCCGACAGGGGAGTCCCTACAATGAGCAGTTCTTC. Amino acids: CASSVRQGSPYNEQFF.

The DNA for the CDR3 is TGCGCCAGCAGCCAAGTTATGGGGCAGGCGACAGATACGCAGTATTTT. Residues: CASSQVMGQATDTQYF. The J gene is TRBJ2-3, the V gene TRBV4-1, with a possible D match to TRBD1 (5 bases). This CDR3 has 16 amino acids. Deletions cut 1 base from V and 3 bases from J, with 14 bases between. Germline values: CDR1 MGHRA, CDR2 YSYEKL.

The V and J genes are TRBV5-1 and TRBJ2-1, with 8 bases aligning to TRBD1. J was trimmed by 3 bases and V by 3 bases; bases with no gene match: 5. The length of the CDR3 is 15 residues. Germline CDR1 SGHRS, CDR2 YFSETQ. The CDR3: CASSSDRGSYNEQFF. The CDR3 DNA reads as TGCGCCAGCAGCTCCGACAGGGGAAGCTACAATGAGCAGTTCTTC.